This entry lists 32 T cell receptor beta chains sequenced from one sample in a study of blood T cell repertoires in COVID-19. Assay used: immunoSEQ multiplex PCR; TCRdb lists only in-frame clones, some missing. The table shows about 250,000 clones, with about 80% occurring only once. The sequenced sample consisted of peripheral blood. All receptors come from a woman aged 80 or over with acute or convalescent COVID-19.

The chain has TRBV5-4 and TRBJ2-7, with D unresolved. Trimming left V 0 bases short and J 5 bases short, with 18 bases between. The CDR3 is 16 residues long. CDR1 is SGHNT and CDR2 is YYREEE in the germline V gene (reference sequence). DNA for the CDR3: TGTGCCAGCAGCTTGGACCCGACATCGGTTCAACACGAGCAGTACTTC. As protein: CASSLDPTSVQHEQYF.

This chain joins TRBV4-1 and TRBJ2-1; TRBD1 matches at 8 bases. The CDR3 runs 16 residues. J lost 8 bases, V lost 1 base, and 10 bases had no gene match. Germline loops: CDR1 MGHRA, CDR2 YSYEKL. As DNA, the CDR3 is TGCGCCAGCAGCCAAGGAGGGGCAGGGGGCCTCTATGAGCAGTTCTTC. Its translation: CASSQGGAGGLYEQFF.

This clone has only a few counts. The rearrangement links TRBV25-1 to TRBJ1-1; 8 positions agree with TRBD1. Per the germline V gene, CDR1 is MGHDK and CDR2 is SYGVNS. V gave up 4 bases and J gave up 9 bases; unmatched junction bases: 1. The CDR3 contains 11 residues. CDR3 region: CASSGQGKAFF. CDR3 nucleotides: TGTGCCAGCAGTGGACAGGGGAAAGCTTTCTTT.

The genes are TRBV3-1 (or the pseudogene TRBV3-2) and TRBJ2-3; a possible D gene is TRBD1 (5 bases). In germline, CDR1 is LGHDT, CDR2 YNNKEL (reference sequence). Deletions cut 0 bases from V and 2 bases from J, with 9 bases between. The CDR3 runs to 15 residues. This chain's CDR3 is CASSQDGAYTDTQYF. The DNA for the CDR3 is TGTGCCAGCAGCCAAGATGGGGCTTACACAGATACGCAGTATTTT.

The chain has TRBV6-1 and TRBJ1-5; 9 bases match TRBD1. Germline trimming cut 2 bases from V and 7 bases from J; bases unmatched to any gene: 9. There are 16 residues in the CDR3. Germline CDR1 is MNHNS and CDR2 is SASEGT. The CDR3 spells CASSELAGTGLQPQHF. CDR3 nucleotides: TGTGCCAGCAGTGAACTTGCCGGGACAGGGCTCCAGCCCCAGCATTTT.

The genes are TRBV5-1 and TRBJ1-3; D remains unclear. V lost 0 bases to trimming and J lost 2 bases, with 15 bases between them. The CDR3 runs 17 residues. The germline V gene has CDR1 SGHRS and CDR2 YFSETQ. DNA for the CDR3: TGCGCCAGCAGCTTGGCAAGGAACACAGCCGCTGGAAACACCATATATTTT. This codes for CASSLARNTAAGNTIYF.

J is TRBJ2-7 and V is TRBV11-2; 8 bases fit TRBD2. V trimming: 7 bases; J trimming: 4 bases; junction bases outside the gene matches: 9. The germline CDR1 and CDR2 sequences are SGHAT and FQNNGV. The CDR3 length is 14 residues. The chain's CDR3 is CASTKSGGKYEQYF. The CDR3 DNA reads as TGTGCCAGCACCAAAAGCGGGGGCAAGTACGAGCAGTACTTC.

Here the CDR3 DNA reads TGCGCCAGCAGCTTGGCCTCTGGACTAGCGGGAGATACGCAGTATTTT. This sequence encodes CASSLASGLAGDTQYF. The rearrangement links TRBV5-1 to TRBJ2-3; 11 nucleotides line up with TRBD2. CDR3 length equals 16 residues. V shed 0 bases, J shed 5 bases, and the junction held 5 bases outside the gene matches. Germline V gene sequence: CDR1 SGHRS, CDR2 YFSETQ.

DNA for the CDR3: TGTGCCAGCAGCCCGGACAGCTATGGCTACACCTTC. The encoded protein is CASSPDSYGYTF. The chain recombines TRBV4-2 with TRBJ1-2; D might be TRBD1 (6 bases). There are 12 residues in the CDR3. Trimming removed 4 bases from V and 4 bases from J, with 7 bases in between. CDR1 LGHNA and CDR2 YNFKEQ come from the germline V gene.

This rearrangement joins TRBV9 to TRBJ1-2; D is perhaps TRBD1 (6 bases). The germline CDR1 and CDR2 sequences are SGDLS and YYNGEE. The CDR3 totals 15 residues. Trimming stripped 0 bases from V and 8 bases from J, with 17 bases between. The CDR3 loop is CASSVAWQGRGGYTF. CDR3 nucleotides: TGTGCCAGCAGCGTAGCTTGGCAGGGGCGCGGGGGCTACACCTTC. Supplemented by reference TRBV9 and TRBJ1-2, the full variable domain reads DSGVTQTPKHLITATGQRVTLRCSPRSGDLSVYWYQQSLDQGLQFLIQYYNGEERAKGNILERFSAQQFPDLHSELNLSSLELGDSALYFCASSVAWQGRGGYTFGSGTRLTVV.

The J gene is TRBJ1-5, the V gene TRBV2; 10 bases agree with TRBD1. Trimming at V came to 4 bases and at J to 3 bases, leaving 6 bases not matched to a gene. Per germline, CDR1 SNHLY and CDR2 FYNNEI. The CDR3 is made up of 16 amino acids. Here the CDR3 reads CASSVSGTGVNQPQHF. The CDR3 bases are TGTGCCAGCAGTGTATCTGGGACAGGGGTCAATCAGCCCCAGCATTTT.

This clone was observed a handful of times. The chain joins TRBV7-9 to TRBJ2-2, with a tentative D call TRBD2 (5 bases). V dropped 2 bases and J dropped 7 bases, with 11 bases sitting between them. The CDR3 is 14 amino acids. From germline, CDR1 is SEHNR and CDR2 FQNEAQ (reference sequence). CDR3 nucleotide sequence: TGTGCCAGCAGCTTATCGGGGATCAGCGGGGAGCTGTTTTTT. Translating it yields CASSLSGISGELFF.

This chain uses TRBV7-2 with TRBJ2-1, with 12 positions matching TRBD2. The CDR3 is 17 residues long. V trimming: 0 bases; J trimming: 3 bases; junction bases outside the gene matches: 3. CDR1 and CDR2 from the germline V gene are SGHTA and FQGNSA. CDR3 bases: TGTGCCAGCAGCTTAGCCAGGGGACTAGCGGGCTACAATGAGCAGTTCTTC. The encoded protein is CASSLARGLAGYNEQFF. Using reference TRBV7-2 and TRBJ2-1 for the parts outside the CDR3, the full variable domain is GAGVSQSPSNKVTEKGKDVELRCDPISGHTALYWYRQSLGQGLEFLIYFQGNSAPDKSGLPSDRFSAERTGGSVSTLTIQRTQQEDSAVYLCASSLARGLAGYNEQFFGPGTRLTVL.

This chain connects TRBV9 to TRBJ2-3; 7 bases agree with TRBD2. The CDR3 consists of 16 residues. Germline V gene data show CDR1 as SGDLS and CDR2 as YYNGEE. With V trimmed by 0 bases and J by 2 bases, 6 bases remained unmatched. CDR3 amino acids: CASSVGGRGYTDTQYF. The CDR3 DNA reads as TGTGCCAGCAGCGTAGGAGGGAGGGGCTACACAGATACGCAGTATTTT. Filled out from reference TRBV9 and TRBJ2-3, the complete variable domain reads DSGVTQTPKHLITATGQRVTLRCSPRSGDLSVYWYQQSLDQGLQFLIQYYNGEERAKGNILERFSAQQFPDLHSELNLSSLELGDSALYFCASSVGGRGYTDTQYFGPGTRLTVL.

This clone appeared a few times. Other DNA sequences from this sample encode an identical CDR3 as well. This chain connects TRBV12-3 or TRBV12-4 to TRBJ2-2; unclear D gene. The germline V and J ends were trimmed by 3 bases and 4 bases, with 6 bases remaining between them. The CDR3 has 13 amino acids. The CDR3 DNA follows: TGTGCCAGCAGTTTTGGCGGCACCGGGGAGCTGTTTTTT. Protein: CASSFGGTGELFF.

V usage is TRBV4-2 and J usage is TRBJ2-1, with TRBD2 identical over 15 bases. Germline V gene lookup returns CDR1 LGHNA and CDR2 YNFKEQ. The CDR3 is 16 amino acids. The V and J ends lost 4 bases and 8 bases, in that order; junction bases with no gene match: 6. Here the CDR3 reads CASSPGLAGGRHEQFF. CDR3 in DNA: TGTGCCAGCAGCCCGGGACTAGCGGGAGGCCGCCATGAGCAGTTCTTC.

This clone was picked up one time. V usage is TRBV6-1 and J usage is TRBJ2-2; TRBD1 aligns across 7 bases. With V trimmed by 1 base and J by 7 bases, 9 bases remained unmatched. CDR3 length equals 16 residues. From germline, CDR1 is MNHNS and CDR2 SASEGT. CDR3: CASSEGQGAEGGELFF. The CDR3 region has the DNA TGTGCCAGCAGTGAAGGACAGGGAGCCGAAGGCGGGGAGCTGTTTTTT.

The chain has TRBV6-2 or TRBV6-3 and TRBJ2-2; 9 nucleotides line up with TRBD2. The CDR3 runs to 15 residues. Germline V gene sequence: CDR1 MNHEY, CDR2 SVGEGT. Unmatched junction bases numbered 6, after V lost 6 bases and J lost 4 bases. This chain's CDR3 is CASSPGTSSTGELFF. The CDR3 DNA reads as TGTGCCAGCAGCCCCGGGACTAGCAGCACCGGGGAGCTGTTTTTT.

At least ten counts were recorded for this clone. J is TRBJ2-2 and V is TRBV5-6; 8 nucleotides align to TRBD2. In germline, CDR1 is SGHDT, CDR2 YYEEEE. The V and J ends lost 4 bases and 4 bases, in that order; junction bases with no gene match: 3. This CDR3 has 14 amino acids. DNA for the CDR3: TGTGCCAGCAGCCGCGGGAGGATCACCGGGGAGCTGTTTTTT. This gives the protein CASSRGRITGELFF. Variable domain in full (rest from reference TRBV5-6 and TRBJ2-2): DAGVTQSPTHLIKTRGQQVTLRCSPKSGHDTVSWYQQALGQGPQFIFQYYEEEERQRGNFPDRFSGHQFPNYSSELNVNALLLGDSALYLCASSRGRITGELFFGEGSRLTVL.

The V call is TRBV11-1, the J call TRBJ2-7; D is possibly TRBD2 (5 bases). This CDR3 spans 15 amino acids. The germline V gene encodes CDR1 SGHAT and CDR2 FQDESV (reference sequence). V gave up 5 bases and J gave up 3 bases, with 17 bases separating them. DNA for the CDR3: TGTGCCAGCAGCGATCTACGGACTCGGAACTACGAGCAGTACTTC. Translating it yields CASSDLRTRNYEQYF.

V and J are TRBV5-1 and TRBJ1-4, with D unclear. Germline assignment: CDR1 SGHRS and CDR2 YFSETQ. CDR3 length: 14 amino acids. V gave up 0 bases and J gave up 10 bases, with 13 bases separating them. The CDR3 reads CASSLDSETGKLFF. In DNA form, the CDR3 reads TGCGCCAGCAGCTTGGATTCCGAAACGGGAAAACTGTTTTTT.

The chain has TRBV4-2 and TRBJ1-1, with 7 bases that match TRBD1. Looked up from germline, CDR1 is LGHNA and CDR2 is YNFKEQ. The CDR3 loop spans 14 amino acids. With 3 bases clipped from V and 5 bases from J, the junction kept 6 bases outside the gene matches. The CDR3 reads CASSHAGQETEAFF. The CDR3 nucleotides are TGTGCCAGCAGCCACGCCGGACAGGAAACTGAAGCTTTCTTT.

This clone was detected once. The chain couples TRBV5-4 to TRBJ1-1, with D hard to call. From germline, CDR1 is SGHNT and CDR2 YYREEE (reference sequence). This CDR3 contains 16 residues. V shed 1 base and J shed 0 bases, with 13 bases lying between them. CDR3 sequence: CASSLIYGNLNTEAFF. The CDR3 DNA follows: TGTGCCAGCAGCTTGATTTACGGTAATTTGAACACTGAAGCTTTCTTT.

This sequence joins TRBV27 and TRBJ2-2; no reliable D call. V was trimmed by 5 bases and J by 1 base, leaving 17 bases between them. CDR1 is MNHEY, CDR2 SMNVEV, per germline (reference sequence). This CDR3 is 17 amino acids long. In DNA form, the CDR3 reads TGTGCCAGCAGTGGAAGTGCAGGTCAAATGAACACCGGGGAGCTGTTTTTT. Protein sequence: CASSGSAGQMNTGELFF.

V is TRBV7-9 and J is TRBJ2-5; 9 bases map to TRBD1. The CDR3 totals 15 residues. Germline loops: CDR1 SEHNR, CDR2 FQNEAQ (reference sequence). The junction had 10 bases not matched to a gene; V was cut back by 5 bases and J by 6 bases. In DNA, the CDR3 is TGTGCCAGCAGCGCTACAGGGGGCTTAGGAAAGACCCAGTACTTC. It codes for CASSATGGLGKTQYF.

As concerns this clone: The same CDR3 can be traced to other DNA sequences in this sample. This chain links TRBV5-1 with TRBJ1-4, with D possibly TRBD1 on 5 matching bases. Per germline, CDR1 SGHRS and CDR2 YFSETQ. V was trimmed by 0 bases and J by 7 bases, leaving 10 bases between them. CDR3 length: 14 amino acids. In DNA, the CDR3 is TGCGCCAGCAGCTTGGGGGGCTTGGGTGAAAAACTGTTTTTT. Its protein is CASSLGGLGEKLFF.

The rearrangement joins TRBV5-1 to TRBJ2-1; 15 positions agree with TRBD2. Germline lookup yields CDR1 SGHRS and CDR2 YFSETQ. There are 19 residues in the CDR3. J was trimmed by 5 bases and V by 4 bases; bases with no gene match: 13. CDR3 sequence: CASSEGLAGGAFSNNEQFF. The CDR3 DNA follows: TGCGCCAGCAGCGAGGGACTAGCGGGAGGCGCCTTTTCTAACAATGAGCAGTTCTTC.

As DNA, the CDR3 is TGTGCCAGCTCACCATTTCATAGCGGGGGCCGCCACTCCTACAATGAGCAGTTCTTC. Protein: CASSPFHSGGRHSYNEQFF. The chain combines TRBV18 with TRBJ2-1, with 9 nucleotides matching TRBD2. Germline trimming cut 2 bases from V and 0 bases from J; bases unmatched to any gene: 11. The CDR3 is 19 amino acids. Germline CDR1 and CDR2: KGHSH and LQKENI.

V is TRBV2 and J is TRBJ2-7; 12 bases are a match to TRBD1. Per germline, CDR1 SNHLY and CDR2 FYNNEI. The CDR3 spans 14 residues. V shed 8 bases and J 2 bases; nucleotides not matched to a gene: 4. The CDR3 DNA reads TGTGCCAGCGGGGGACAGGGGGCGCCCTACGAGCAGTACTTC. It yields the protein CASGGQGAPYEQYF.

CDR3 coding DNA: TGTGCCAGCAGTCACCCAGGGTCGCAGACCCAGTACTTC. Its translation: CASSHPGSQTQYF. This chain joins TRBV6-5 and TRBJ2-5; tentatively, D is TRBD1 (5 bases). V gave up 5 bases and J gave up 6 bases, with 13 bases separating them. Germline V gene sequence: CDR1 MNHEY, CDR2 SVGAGI. The CDR3 totals 13 residues.

DNA for the CDR3: TGTGCCAGCAGCCCCCTCATGGTGGCCACGGGACTAGCGGGAGGATCTATGGGCTACGAGCAGTACTTC. Protein: CASSPLMVATGLAGGSMGYEQYF. V is TRBV4-2 and J is TRBJ2-7; 15 bases line up with TRBD2. There are 23 residues in the CDR3. Germline V gene data show CDR1 as LGHNA and CDR2 as YNFKEQ. Trimming removed 4 bases from V and 3 bases from J; junction bases left unmatched: 25.

CDR3 nucleotide sequence: TGTGCCAGCTCACAAAACCTGGGACAGGGTGAAGGAAGTACCGGGGAGCTGTTTTTT. Amino acids: CASSQNLGQGEGSTGELFF. The V gene is TRBV18, the J gene TRBJ2-2; 9 bases fit TRBD1. Germline V gives CDR1 KGHSH, CDR2 LQKENI. The CDR3 totals 19 residues. Unmatched junction bases numbered 17, after V lost 4 bases and J lost 5 bases.